This is a list of T cell receptor beta chains from one sample in a study of cytomegalovirus exposure and HLA in healthy donors. This table comes from immunoSEQ multiplex PCR, and its TCRdb copy is limited to in-frame clones, with some not included. Of some 200,000 clones listed, around 80% are singletons. The sample was PBMCs. The receptors were gathered from a man aged 45-65 years in good health and CMV-seronegative. Each CDR3 is given with its conserved first and last residue. A D gene is named only where the DNA matches it firmly. For some rows the clone size is stated as once, few or many, or as a class when expanded; others skip it.

size	D	V	J	DNA	CDR3
few	.	TRBV7-3	TRBJ2-2	TGTGCCAGCAGCCCTCTCCCCGGCGGGGAGCTGTTTTTT	CASSPLPGGELFF
.	.	TRBV30	TRBJ1-1	TGTGCCCGGTACGCAAACACTGAAGCTTTCTTT	CARYANTEAFF
once	.	TRBV28	TRBJ2-5	TGTGCCAGCAGTTCTCTAGTAGAGACCCAGTACTTC	CASSSLVETQYF
once	.	TRBV28	TRBJ2-3	TGTGCCAGCAGTTTGGGGGGATCATTCACAGATACGCAGTATTTT	CASSLGGSFTDTQYF
few	.	TRBV7-2	TRBJ2-1	TGTGCCAGCAGCTTAGGGCTTTCCTACAATGAGCAGTTCTTC	CASSLGLSYNEQFF
.	.	TRBV28	TRBJ2-1	TGTGCCAGCAGTTTGTCGCTAGCAGTCGATGAGCAGTTCTTC	CASSLSLAVDEQFF
few	.	TRBV5-4	TRBJ2-3	TGTGCCAGCAGCCTGCGAAACGAGGCAGATACGCAGTATTTT	CASSLRNEADTQYF
.	TRBD1	TRBV10-3	TRBJ2-7	TGTGCCACCAGACAGGGCCCCTACGAGCAGTACTTC	CATRQGPYEQYF
.	TRBD2	TRBV15	TRBJ2-7	TGTGCCACCAGCGGGTCGGGACTAGCGGGAGAAGTGCAGTACTTC	CATSGSGLAGEVQYF
.	.	TRBV28	TRBJ1-6	TGTGCCAGCAGGCCAGCGGGTAGGGATTCACCCCTCCACTTT	CASRPAGRDSPLHF